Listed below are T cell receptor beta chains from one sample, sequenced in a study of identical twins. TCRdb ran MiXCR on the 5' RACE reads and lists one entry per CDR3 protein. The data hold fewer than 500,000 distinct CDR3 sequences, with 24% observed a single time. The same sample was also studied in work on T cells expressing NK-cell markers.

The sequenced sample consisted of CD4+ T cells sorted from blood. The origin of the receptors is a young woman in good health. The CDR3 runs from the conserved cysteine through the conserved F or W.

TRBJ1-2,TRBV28,CASSANPGRSNYGYTF
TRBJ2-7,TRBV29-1,CSVEGLAGYEQYF
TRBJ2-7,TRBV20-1,CSATSGAAFSEQYF
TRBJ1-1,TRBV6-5,CASSYRPRVSTEAFF
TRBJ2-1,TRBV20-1,CSAPPTSGRYNEQFF
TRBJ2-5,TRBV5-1,CASRTGTSGETQYF
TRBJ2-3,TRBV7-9,CASSREGLVTDTQYF
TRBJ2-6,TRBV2,CASSEGQWYSGANVLTF
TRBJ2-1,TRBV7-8,CASIGSGSSYNEQFF
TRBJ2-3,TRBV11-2,CASSFASGSTDTQYF
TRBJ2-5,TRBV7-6,CASTGLLQETQYF
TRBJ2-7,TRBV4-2,CASSQLPPSEQYF
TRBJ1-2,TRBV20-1,CSAVGRDYGYTF
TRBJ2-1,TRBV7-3,CASSPTSGVVNEQFF
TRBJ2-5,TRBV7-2,CASSLGTHPGETQYF
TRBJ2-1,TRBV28,CASSFRRNEQFF
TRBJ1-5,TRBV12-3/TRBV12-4,CASRSTGDQPQHF
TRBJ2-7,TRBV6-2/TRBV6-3,CASSYSGLYSYEQYF
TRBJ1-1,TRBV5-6,CASSLSTNEAFF
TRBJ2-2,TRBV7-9,CASSSYRAGTGELFF
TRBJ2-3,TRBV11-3,CASSLLAGGRTDTQYF
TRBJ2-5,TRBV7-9,CASSTAETQYF
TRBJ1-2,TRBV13,CASSSTTGSRGYTF
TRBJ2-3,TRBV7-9,CASTNGDTQYF
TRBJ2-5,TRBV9,CASSVGGHLQETQYF
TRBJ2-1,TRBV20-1,CSARLDTYNEQFF
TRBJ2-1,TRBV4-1,CASSQTLAGGYNEQFF
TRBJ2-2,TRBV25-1,CASSERPERGKAGELFF
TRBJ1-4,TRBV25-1,CASSVGGTGDEKLFF
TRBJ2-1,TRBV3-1,CASSLRRSDQQFF
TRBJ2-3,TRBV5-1,CASSFGTTTDTQYF
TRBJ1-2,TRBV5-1,CASSPGGGTEYGYTF
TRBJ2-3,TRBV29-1,CSVSRAGASTDTQYF
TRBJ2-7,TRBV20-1,CSASRTGGVYEQYF
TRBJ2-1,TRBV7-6,CASSVDGKHYNEQFF
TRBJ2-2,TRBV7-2,CASSPRRVNTGELFF
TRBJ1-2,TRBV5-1,CASSYRDREGGYTF
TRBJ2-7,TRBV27,CASRRGTSVSYEQYF
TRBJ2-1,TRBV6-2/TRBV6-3,CASSYSIAGVRNEQFF
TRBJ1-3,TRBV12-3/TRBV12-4,CASTYSGSSGNTIYF
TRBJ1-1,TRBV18,CASSLLGATTEAFF
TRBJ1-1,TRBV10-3,CAIKAGWNTEAFF
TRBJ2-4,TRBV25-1,CASRRGGGNIQYF
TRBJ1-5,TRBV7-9,CASSLAGGGYNQPQHF
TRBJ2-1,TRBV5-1,CASSLSWGVGTGDEQFF
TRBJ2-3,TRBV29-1,CSVISGGTDTQYF
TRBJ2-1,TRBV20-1,CSAPWTSGGQVEQFF
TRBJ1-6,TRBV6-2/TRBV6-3,CASSYLRGQLYNSPLHF
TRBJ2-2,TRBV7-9,CASLRTSSTGELFF
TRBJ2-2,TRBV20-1,CSARGRGLAAETDGELFF
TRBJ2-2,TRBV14,CASSRQGHGELFF
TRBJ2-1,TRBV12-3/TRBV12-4,CASSFGGGRANEQFF
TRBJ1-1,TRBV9,CASSVAGTGVTEAFF
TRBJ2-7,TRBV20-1,CSAQLKNEQYF
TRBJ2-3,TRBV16,CASSPYNTDTQYF
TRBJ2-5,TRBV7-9,CASSLIQGDETQYF
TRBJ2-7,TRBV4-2,CASSQDLAGRYEQYF
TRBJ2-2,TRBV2,CASSETPAGPGELFF
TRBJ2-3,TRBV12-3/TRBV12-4,CASSLGGTSTDTQYF
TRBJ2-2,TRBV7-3,CASSFSRERAGELFF